Following are 16 T cell receptor beta chains from one sample sequenced in a study of T cells after yellow fever vaccination. One entry per CDR3 protein results from TCRdb running MiXCR on the 5' RACE reads. The sample lists about 580,000 distinct CDR3 sequences; around a sixth were seen once. The sample in question was PBMCs, obtained around 5 days after the first yellow fever vaccination. The receptor set was obtained from a man aged 18-30 years who received the YFV17D yellow fever vaccine.

This clonotype has a handful of counts. The rearrangement uses TRBV5-6 and TRBJ1-2; D may be TRBD1 (6 bases). The CDR3 extends over 14 amino acids. V dropped 2 bases and J dropped 6 bases, with 14 bases sitting between them. In germline, CDR1 is SGHDT, CDR2 YYEEEE. Written as DNA, the CDR3 is TGTGCCAGCAGCTTTAATTGGCCAGGGGATGGCTACACCTTC. This translates into CASSFNWPGDGYTF.

There are many counts of this clonotype. This chain links TRBV12-3 or TRBV12-4 with TRBJ1-1; TRBD1 might be the D (5 bases). The CDR3 is made up of 14 amino acids. V was cut by 2 bases and J by 5 bases, with 12 bases left in between. CDR3 in amino acids: CASSLRGPWTEAFF. The DNA for the CDR3 is TGTGCCAGCAGTTTAAGGGGCCCTTGGACTGAAGCTTTCTTT.

V is TRBV4-1 and J is TRBJ2-5; D unresolved. From germline, CDR1 is MGHRA and CDR2 YSYEKL. V lost 1 base to trimming and J lost 4 bases, with 16 bases between them. CDR3 length: 16 amino acids. The CDR3 DNA reads as TGCGCCAGCAGCCAAGTAAATCTGGGGTTCGCAGAGACCCAGTACTTC. Translating it yields CASSQVNLGFAETQYF.

The CDR3 region is CASSLPGTLAFF. The CDR3 DNA is TGTGCCAGCAGCCTACCGGGAACTCTAGCTTTCTTT. The chain joins TRBV6-5 to TRBJ1-1; D not resolved. Between the trimmed V and J ends, which lost 6 bases and 10 bases, there was a span of 15 bases. CDR1 is MNHEY, CDR2 SVGAGI, per germline. The CDR3 runs to 12 residues.

The chain employs TRBV20-1 and TRBJ2-7; 9 positions agree with TRBD2. The CDR3 covers 14 residues. V lost 5 bases to trimming and J lost 3 bases; unmatched junction nucleotides: 8. Germline assignment: CDR1 DFQATT and CDR2 SNEGSKA (reference sequence). CDR3 amino acids: CSAGIAGDLYEQYF. CDR3 nucleotide sequence: TGCAGTGCTGGAATAGCGGGGGATCTCTACGAGCAGTACTTC.

A few counts support this clonotype. J is TRBJ2-2 and V is TRBV5-1; 8 bases fit TRBD2. V lost 2 bases and J lost 3; bases outside the gene matches: 3. The CDR3 is made up of 15 amino acids. CDR1 SGHRS and CDR2 YFSETQ come from the germline V gene. The CDR3 region is CASSFPGGHTGELFF. Written as DNA, the CDR3 is TGCGCCAGCAGCTTTCCGGGGGGGCACACCGGGGAGCTGTTTTTT.

This clonotype was seen a few times. This chain uses TRBV24-1 with TRBJ2-5; TRBD1 aligns across 7 bases. The CDR3 has 16 residues. With 2 bases clipped from V and 2 bases from J, the junction kept 7 bases outside the gene matches. The germline gives CDR1 KGHDR, CDR2 SFDVKD. CDR3 loop: CATSDSGTATQETQYF. CDR3 coding DNA: TGTGCCACCAGTGATTCGGGGACAGCTACTCAAGAGACCCAGTACTTC.

This clonotype has a handful of counts. The J gene is TRBJ1-5, the V gene TRBV10-3; perhaps TRBD1 as D (5 bases). V was clipped by 6 bases and J by 1 base, with 19 bases between them. The CDR3 length is 17 residues. CDR1 and CDR2 from the germline V gene are ENHRY and SYGVKD. CDR3 coding DNA: TGTGCCATCAGCTCCGCCGGGGGGGTGGGGAGCAATCAGCCCCAGCATTTT. Protein product: CAISSAGGVGSNQPQHF.

This clonotype came up a few times. The V and J genes are TRBV28 and TRBJ1-3, with TRBD1 as a possible D gene (5 bases). The germline V gene encodes CDR1 MDHEN and CDR2 SYDVKM. The V and J ends lost 2 bases and 2 bases respectively, with 7 bases between them. The CDR3 has 14 residues. The CDR3 protein is CASSLTGTGNTIYF. For the CDR3, the DNA is TGTGCCAGCAGTTTAACAGGAACTGGAAACACCATATATTTT.

The rearrangement uses TRBV7-6 and TRBJ1-6; no firm D call. CDR1 is SGHVS and CDR2 is FNYEAQ in the germline V gene. The V end lost 4 bases, the J end lost 8 bases, and 9 bases lay between the germline ends. The CDR3 extends over 13 amino acids. DNA for the CDR3: TGTGCCAGCAGCTCCCATCCCTATTCACCCCTCCACTTT. Translated, it gives CASSSHPYSPLHF.

This clonotype showed up just a few times. This chain links TRBV6-2 or TRBV6-3 with TRBJ1-6, with no clear D. Germline V CDR1 and CDR2: MNHEY, SVGEGT. V was cut by 2 bases and J by 2 bases, with 7 bases left in between. This CDR3 region has 15 residues. DNA for the CDR3: TGTGCCAGCAGTTACACGCAGGCCTATAATTCACCCCTCCACTTT. Protein: CASSYTQAYNSPLHF.

This clonotype was counted between two and nine times. This sequence joins TRBV9 and TRBJ1-6; 8 bases align to TRBD1. The CDR3 totals 15 residues. Trimming removed 0 bases from V and 7 bases from J; junction bases left unmatched: 3. The germline V gene encodes CDR1 SGDLS and CDR2 YYNGEE. The CDR3 region has the DNA TGTGCCAGCAGCGTAGCCCGGACAGGGAATTCACCCCTCCACTTT. Its protein is CASSVARTGNSPLHF.

V and J are TRBV3-1 and TRBJ2-5; 7 bases align to TRBD2. The CDR3 extends over 16 amino acids. CDR1 LGHDT and CDR2 YNNKEL come from the germline V gene (reference sequence). V gave up 1 base and J gave up 2 bases; unmatched junction bases: 7. CDR3 loop: CASSQVSGGGQETQYF. The CDR3 DNA follows: TGTGCCAGCAGCCAAGTGTCTGGGGGGGGACAAGAGACCCAGTACTTC.

In DNA form, the CDR3 reads TGTGCCAGCAGTCCAGGACAGGGGACCTCTGGAAACACCATATATTTT. Its protein product is CASSPGQGTSGNTIYF. The rearrangement links TRBV28 to TRBJ1-3, with 9 positions matching TRBD1. J gave up 0 bases and V 5 bases, and 5 bases lay outside the gene matches. The CDR3 is made up of 16 amino acids. Germline V gene lookup returns CDR1 MDHEN and CDR2 SYDVKM.

CDR3 sequence reads: CASSLGAGASEQFF. CDR3 coding DNA: TGTGCCAGCAGTTTAGGGGCAGGGGCGAGTGAGCAGTTCTTC. The gene calls are TRBV12-3 or TRBV12-4 and TRBJ2-1, with D possibly matching TRBD1 (6 bases). Deletions cut 1 base from V and 9 bases from J, with 13 bases between. The CDR3 runs to 14 residues.

This clonotype was counted only a few times. This chain connects TRBV6-2 or TRBV6-3 to TRBJ2-7; D is possibly TRBD1 (6 bases). CDR1 and CDR2 (germline): MNHEY, SVGEGT. The CDR3 loop spans 11 amino acids. V was cut by 8 bases and J by 4 bases, with 9 bases left in between. The CDR3 DNA reads as TGTGCCAGCCAACAGGGATACGAGCAGTACTTC. Its translation is CASQQGYEQYF.